What follows are 3 T cell receptor beta chains derived from one specimen sequenced in a study of tumor-infiltrating lymphocytes in primary liver carcinoma. A constant-region primer primed TCR beta cDNA synthesis from 500 to 550 ng of total RNA. Three rounds of nested multiplex PCR with slightly modified ARM-PCR produced TCR beta libraries. PCR rounds one and two used TRBV1-TRBV30 forward primers with a C-beta reverse primer for 10 cycles each. TCRdb independently ran MiXCR on the multiplex PCR reads; one entry per CDR3 protein. The repertoire holds around 330,000 distinct CDR3 sequences, about three fifths seen once, with over 15% in the top ten. Germline DNA was also extracted, with blood RNA taken from unsorted whole blood. Sequenced input: peripheral blood. The origin of the receptors is a woman in her 30s with primary liver carcinoma and hepatitis B virus infection.

As to this clonotype: A much larger clone is a single base away; this may be a read error. The V call is TRBV29-1, the J call TRBJ2-1; the match to TRBD2 covers 11 bases. Germline loops: CDR1 SQVTM, CDR2 ANQGSEA. The CDR3 covers 13 residues. The CDR3 bases are TGCAGCCCACTAGCGGGAGAGTACAATGGGCAGTTCTTC. It encodes CSPLAGEYNGQFF.

A few counts support this clonotype. The rearrangement joins TRBV5-4 to TRBJ1-2, with 7 bases matching TRBD1. The CDR3 is 15 residues long. Trimming removed 4 bases from V and 1 base from J; junction bases left unmatched: 7. Germline V CDR1 and CDR2: SGHNT, YYREEE (reference sequence). The CDR3 bases are TGTGCCAGCAGCACCGGACAGGACTTTAACTATGGCTACACCTTC. It translates to CASSTGQDFNYGYTF.

With respect to this clonotype: At one end, the junction sequence differs from germline, possibly due to a read error. CDR3 in amino acids: CAGSPREQPQHF. CDR3 DNA sequence: TGTGCCGGCAGCCCCAGGGAACAGCCCCAGCATTTT. The rearrangement joins TRBV12-3 or TRBV12-4 to TRBJ1-5; a weak D match, TRBD1 (5 bases). The CDR3 runs to 12 residues.